The clone carrying this TCR beta chain has a handful of counts. As yet, its antigen is unknown. The data belong to a study of STAT3 mutations in large granular lymphocyte leukemia. Study results and caveats: Every T-LGLL patient had at least one immunodominant TCRbeta clonotype.

Produced via immunoSEQ multiplex PCR; TCRdb's table is partial and in-frame only. The data contain roughly 5,900 clones, roughly 87% of them seen just once; the ten biggest clones take up approximately 15%. The V end was cut by 5 bases, the J end by 6 bases, with 4 bases between. This CDR3 has 11 residues. The V gene's germline CDR1 is SEHNR and CDR2 FQNEAQ (reference sequence). This chain uses TRBV7-9 with TRBJ2-2; D call uncertain. The sequencing sample was made of PBMCs. The receptor was derived from a human donor with T large granular lymphocyte leukemia. Some clones in this sample may be carry-over from other donors' samples. CDR3: CASSPPGELFF. The CDR3 DNA reads as TGTGCCAGCAGCCCACCCGGGGAGCTGTTTTTT. Together with reference TRBV7-9 and TRBJ2-2, the CDR3 gives the full variable domain: DTGVSQNPRHKITKRGQNVTFRCDPISEHNRLYWYRQTLGQGPEFLTYFQNEAQLEKSRLLSDRFSAERPKGSFSTLEIQRTEQGDSAMYLCASSPPGELFFGEGSRLTVL.